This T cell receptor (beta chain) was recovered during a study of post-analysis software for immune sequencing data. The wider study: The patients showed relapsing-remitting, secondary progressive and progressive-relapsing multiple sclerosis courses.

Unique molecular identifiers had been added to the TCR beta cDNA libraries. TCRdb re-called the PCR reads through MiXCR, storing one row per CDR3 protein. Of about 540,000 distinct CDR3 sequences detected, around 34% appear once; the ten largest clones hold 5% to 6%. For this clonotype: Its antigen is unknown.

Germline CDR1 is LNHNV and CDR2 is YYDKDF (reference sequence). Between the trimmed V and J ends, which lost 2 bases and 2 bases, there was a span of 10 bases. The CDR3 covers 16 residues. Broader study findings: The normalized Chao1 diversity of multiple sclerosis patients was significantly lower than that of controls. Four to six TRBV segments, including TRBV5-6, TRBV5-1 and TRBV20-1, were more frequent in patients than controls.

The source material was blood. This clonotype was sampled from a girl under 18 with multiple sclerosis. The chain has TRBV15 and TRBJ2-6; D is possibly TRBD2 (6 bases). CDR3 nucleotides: TGTGCCACCAGCAGATGCGGGGTTCCTGGGGCCAACGTCCTGACTTTC. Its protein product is CATSRCGVPGANVLTF.